The clone carrying this T cell receptor (beta chain) showed up many times. These data belong to a study of T-cell memory formation after mild COVID-19. CDR1 and CDR2 (germline): MGHDK, SYGVNS. The J segment lost 6 bases and the V segment lost 10 bases, leaving 11 bases of the junction unmatched. The CDR3 totals 14 residues. TCRdb analysed the 5' RACE reads with MiXCR anew, one entry per CDR3 protein. This repertoire shows tens of thousands of distinct CDR3 sequences, 5.5% to 8.5% found once; its top ten account for roughly 0.79%. The rearrangement uses TRBV25-1 and TRBJ2-1; 8 nucleotides line up with TRBD1. Material: PBMCs or a T cell subset sorted from them (not recorded which). This receptor was obtained from an adult who had mild COVID-19 (a few samples of this study predate the infection). Cell type and time point are not known. The CDR3 sequence is CATSRTGKGNEQFF. CDR3 coding DNA: TGTGCCACCTCACGGACAGGGAAGGGCAATGAGCAGTTCTTC.